The 21 T cell receptor beta chains presented below share a single source sample, sequenced in a study of blood T cell repertoires in COVID-19. TCRdb's copy holds only in-frame clones and misses some; the assay was immunoSEQ multiplex PCR. The table has roughly 340,000 clones, under 95% seen once. The material sequenced was peripheral blood. The receptors here all came from a woman aged 18 to 35 who had recovered from COVID-19.

This clone was recorded a few times. The chain employs TRBV6-2 or TRBV6-3 and TRBJ2-3; 11 bases are shared with TRBD2. Germline trimming cut 5 bases from V and 2 bases from J; bases unmatched to any gene: 6. Germline CDR1 MNHEY, CDR2 SVGEGT. This CDR3 comprises 16 residues. This CDR3 is CASSDPSGRFTDTQYF. For the CDR3, the DNA is TGTGCCAGCAGTGACCCTAGCGGGAGGTTCACAGATACGCAGTATTTT.

This chain links TRBV19 with TRBJ1-2, with 9 nucleotides matching TRBD1. Germline trimming cut 7 bases from V and 4 bases from J; bases unmatched to any gene: 10. Germline assignment: CDR1 LNHDA and CDR2 SQIVND (reference sequence). CDR3 length equals 15 residues. CDR3 amino acids: CASTYTGGIGYGYTF. In DNA, the CDR3 is TGTGCCAGTACCTACACAGGGGGCATAGGCTATGGCTACACCTTC.

This clone was found many times. The chain is built from TRBV6-2 or TRBV6-3 and TRBJ2-1, with D hard to call. The ends were cut back, 2 bases at V and 2 bases at J, with 4 bases in the middle. CDR3 length equals 13 residues. CDR1 is MNHEY and CDR2 is SVGEGT in the germline V gene. CDR3 residues: CASSYEAYNEQFF. The CDR3 DNA sequence: TGTGCCAGCAGTTACGAGGCCTACAATGAGCAGTTCTTC.

The rearrangement links TRBV28 to TRBJ2-1, with a tentative D call TRBD2 (6 bases). CDR1 and CDR2 (germline): MDHEN, SYDVKM. The V end was cut by 6 bases, the J end by 4 bases, with 16 bases between. CDR3 size: 15 residues. CDR3 residues: CASRLGTLGYNEQFF. CDR3 DNA sequence: TGTGCCAGCAGGCTCGGGACTCTAGGGTACAATGAGCAGTTCTTC.

This clone was observed at least ten times. The chain has TRBV19 and TRBJ1-5, with D possibly matching TRBD1 (6 bases). V was trimmed by 5 bases and J by 3 bases, leaving 11 bases between them. The germline V gene encodes CDR1 LNHDA and CDR2 SQIVND (reference sequence). CDR3 length equals 14 residues. CDR3 DNA sequence: TGTGCCAGTAGTTGGGGGCGCATCAATCAGCCCCAGCATTTT. Protein product: CASSWGRINQPQHF. Based on the CDR3 plus reference TRBV19 and TRBJ1-5, the full variable domain is DGGITQSPKYLFRKEGQNVTLSCEQNLNHDAMYWYRQDPGQGLRLIYYSQIVNDFQKGDIAEGYSVSREKKESFPLTVTSAQKNPTAFYLCASSWGRINQPQHFGDGTRLSIL.

The V gene is TRBV6-2 or TRBV6-3, the J gene TRBJ1-5; D may be TRBD1 (5 bases). CDR1 and CDR2 (germline): MNHEY, SVGEGT. The V and J ends lost 0 bases and 1 base respectively, with 10 bases between them. The CDR3 extends over 16 amino acids. The CDR3 loop reads CASSYSGAGSNQPQHF. CDR3 bases: TGTGCCAGCAGTTACTCAGGGGCAGGAAGCAATCAGCCCCAGCATTTT.

CDR3 DNA: TGTGCCAGCAGTCGGGACCGCGGGGCATATACGCAGTATTTT. Protein sequence: CASSRDRGAYTQYF. The gene calls are TRBV2 and TRBJ2-3, with D maybe TRBD2 (6 bases). The CDR3 runs to 14 residues. Germline V gene data show CDR1 as SNHLY and CDR2 as FYNNEI. V dropped 5 bases and J dropped 7 bases, with 16 bases sitting between them.

The rearrangement links TRBV4-1 to TRBJ2-5; 7 bases agree with TRBD2. The CDR3 has 13 amino acids. Germline V CDR1 and CDR2: MGHRA, YSYEKL. V shed 8 bases and J 5 bases; nucleotides not matched to a gene: 8. The CDR3 is CASGGGPRETQYF. In DNA, the CDR3 is TGCGCCAGCGGGGGAGGGCCCCGGGAGACCCAGTACTTC.

The J gene is TRBJ1-6, the V gene TRBV6-6; D not certain. The germline V and J ends were trimmed by 2 bases and 5 bases, with 10 bases remaining between them. The germline V gene has CDR1 MNHNY and CDR2 SVGAGI (reference sequence). The CDR3 is made up of 15 amino acids. The chain's CDR3 is CASSYEGRHNSPLHF. The CDR3 nucleotides read TGTGCCAGCAGTTACGAGGGCCGGCATAATTCACCCCTCCACTTT.

The chain joins TRBV14 to TRBJ1-2, with D uncertain. There are 15 residues in the CDR3. V lost 1 base and J 2 bases, leaving 11 bases between the germline ends. The germline V gene has CDR1 SGHDN and CDR2 FVKESK. The CDR3 sequence is CASSQVGGGNYGYTF. In DNA form, the CDR3 reads TGTGCCAGCAGCCAAGTCGGAGGTGGCAACTATGGCTACACCTTC.

The rearrangement links TRBV5-6 to TRBJ1-6; 9 nucleotides match TRBD1. After removal of 1 base from V and 7 bases from J, the junction contained 3 bases not matched to a gene. The CDR3 covers 15 residues. CDR1 SGHDT and CDR2 YYEEEE come from the germline V gene. CDR3 DNA sequence: TGTGCCAGCAGCTTGTTGGGACAGGGAAATTCACCCCTCCACTTT. It specifies CASSLLGQGNSPLHF. The full variable domain, rest sourced from reference TRBV5-6 and TRBJ1-6, is DAGVTQSPTHLIKTRGQQVTLRCSPKSGHDTVSWYQQALGQGPQFIFQYYEEEERQRGNFPDRFSGHQFPNYSSELNVNALLLGDSALYLCASSLLGQGNSPLHFGNGTRLTVT.

The V and J genes are TRBV7-2 and TRBJ2-2; 7 positions match TRBD2. Germline V gives CDR1 SGHTA, CDR2 FQGNSA. Trimming at V came to 0 bases and at J to 7 bases, leaving 11 bases not matched to a gene. The CDR3 contains 17 residues. Here the CDR3 DNA reads TGTGCCAGCAGCTTAGCCTATGTCGGGCGGGGGATCGGGGAGCTGTTTTTT. Residues: CASSLAYVGRGIGELFF.

This sequence joins TRBV10-3 and TRBJ1-2; no definite D call. This CDR3 region has 13 residues. V was shortened by 3 bases and J by 7 bases, with 12 bases between the two germline ends. Germline V lookup: CDR1 ENHRY, CDR2 SYGVKD. The CDR3 nucleotides read TGTGCCATCAGTGATCGAGGGCACGGTGGCTACACCTTC. This sequence encodes CAISDRGHGGYTF.

The chain links TRBV5-4 to TRBJ2-1, with 16 bases aligning to TRBD2. The junction had 9 bases not matched to a gene; V was cut back by 2 bases and J by 7 bases. Germline loops: CDR1 SGHNT, CDR2 YYREEE (reference sequence). This CDR3 is 18 amino acids long. CDR3 sequence (DNA): TGTGCCAGCAGCTTAGGGACTAGCGGGAGGGCCGGGACGAATGAGCAGTTCTTC. Translation gives CASSLGTSGRAGTNEQFF.

The chain carries TRBV6-5 and TRBJ2-5; tentatively, D is TRBD2 (6 bases). The CDR3 extends over 12 amino acids. CDR1 and CDR2 (germline): MNHEY, SVGAGI. Trimming removed 5 bases from V and 7 bases from J, with 11 bases in between. For the CDR3, the DNA is TGTGCCAGCAGTCCGGGTAGCGGGACCCAGTACTTC. Protein: CASSPGSGTQYF.

The rearrangement uses TRBV27 and TRBJ2-1; a possible D gene is TRBD2 (6 bases). This CDR3 is 19 amino acids long. Trimming shortened V by 1 base and J by 7 bases, and 26 bases separated the two germline ends. Germline CDR1 MNHEY, CDR2 SMNVEV (reference sequence). CDR3: CASSLFPRVSGALGNEQFF. The CDR3 DNA sequence: TGTGCCAGCAGTTTATTTCCCCGAGTTAGCGGCGCGTTAGGTAATGAGCAGTTCTTC.

The chain has TRBV6-2 or TRBV6-3 and TRBJ2-3; D is unclear. CDR3 length: 16 residues. Trimming pared 3 bases from V and 0 bases from J, leaving 13 bases between. Germline CDR1 is MNHEY and CDR2 is SVGEGT. CDR3 loop: CASSYSPGASTDTQYF. In DNA form, the CDR3 reads TGTGCCAGCAGTTATAGTCCCGGAGCTAGCACAGATACGCAGTATTTT.

The V gene is TRBV6-5, the J gene TRBJ2-1; D is uncertain. Germline V gene sequence: CDR1 MNHEY, CDR2 SVGAGI. V lost 9 bases to trimming and J lost 0 bases, with 15 bases between them. The CDR3 runs 15 residues. The CDR3 DNA sequence: TGTGCCAGTGTTCCGGTGGTTGGCTCCTACAATGAGCAGTTCTTC. Protein sequence: CASVPVVGSYNEQFF.

V is TRBV30 and J is TRBJ1-2; the match to TRBD1 covers 9 bases. The CDR3 has 16 amino acids. Trimming removed 5 bases from V and 1 base from J; junction bases left unmatched: 11. The V gene's germline CDR1 is GTSNPN and CDR2 SVGIG (reference sequence). The CDR3 DNA reads TGTGCCTGGTCCCCTAGACAGGGGGTCGTTAACTATGGCTACACCTTC. This translates into CAWSPRQGVVNYGYTF. The full variable domain, completed using reference TRBV30 and TRBJ1-2, is SQTIHQWPATLVQPVGSPLSLECTVEGTSNPNLYWYRQAAGRGLQLLFYSVGIGQISSEVPQNLSASRPQDRQFILSSKKLLLSDSGFYLCAWSPRQGVVNYGYTFGSGTRLTVV.

This chain joins TRBV11-3 and TRBJ1-2; TRBD1 might be the D (6 bases). The CDR3 has 16 amino acids. CDR1 is SGHNT and CDR2 is YENEEA in the germline V gene. V was shortened by 4 bases and J by 5 bases, with 20 bases between the two germline ends. For the CDR3, the DNA is TGTGCCAGCAGCTCTATTATTGGGGGCTCGGGGTATGGCTACACCTTC. This encodes CASSSIIGGSGYGYTF.

The rearrangement links TRBV3-1 (or the pseudogene TRBV3-2) to TRBJ2-5, with 14 bases aligning to TRBD2. V lost 4 bases to trimming and J lost 5 bases; unmatched junction nucleotides: 3. CDR1 is LGHDT and CDR2 is YNNKEL in the germline V gene (reference sequence). This CDR3 has 15 amino acids. CDR3 protein: CASSPGLAGVETQYF. CDR3 coding DNA: TGTGCCAGCAGCCCGGGACTAGCGGGAGTGGAGACCCAGTACTTC.